One and the same sample provided the 25 T cell receptor beta chains below, sequenced in a study of blood T cell repertoires in COVID-19. Profiled with immunoSEQ multiplex PCR; TCRdb holds only in-frame clones, not every one. Among more than 200,000 clones listed, more than 85% were seen once. The sample consisted of peripheral blood. These receptors were collected from a woman aged 45-60 years with COVID-19, enrolled during active disease.

The chain combines TRBV5-5 with TRBJ2-7; 8 positions match TRBD1. The CDR3 is 14 amino acids. The V and J ends lost 0 bases and 2 bases, in that order; junction bases with no gene match: 1. Germline-derived CDR1 and CDR2 are SGHKS and YYEKEE (reference sequence). As DNA, the CDR3 is TGTGCCAGCAGCTTGGGACAGGGGCCCTACGAGCAGTACTTC. Its translation is CASSLGQGPYEQYF. The full variable domain, completed using reference TRBV5-5 and TRBJ2-7, is DAGVTQSPTHLIKTRGQQVTLRCSPISGHKSVSWYQQVLGQGPQFIFQYYEKEERGRGNFPDRFSARQFPNYSSELNVNALLLGDSALYLCASSLGQGPYEQYFGPGTRLTVT.

Here the CDR3 DNA reads TGTGCCGGGAAAGACAGGGGAGACAACACCATATATTTT. Encoded protein: CAGKDRGDNTIYF. The chain recombines TRBV19 with TRBJ1-3, with 8 bases identical to TRBD1. The CDR3 loop spans 13 amino acids. The ends lost 11 bases at V and 7 bases at J; junction bases unmatched: 10. CDR1 LNHDA and CDR2 SQIVND come from the germline V gene (reference sequence). Together with reference TRBV19 and TRBJ1-3, the CDR3 gives the full variable domain: DGGITQSPKYLFRKEGQNVTLSCEQNLNHDAMYWYRQDPGQGLRLIYYSQIVNDFQKGDIAEGYSVSREKKESFPLTVTSAQKNPTAFYLCAGKDRGDNTIYFGEGSWLTVV.

The chain employs TRBV27 and TRBJ1-4, with TRBD1 matching 7 bases. CDR1 MNHEY and CDR2 SMNVEV come from the germline V gene (reference sequence). V dropped 5 bases and J dropped 7; count of bases not matched to a gene: 4. This CDR3 contains 13 residues. CDR3 sequence (DNA): TGTGCCAGCAGTCCGGGACAGCCTGAAAAACTGTTTTTT. Protein: CASSPGQPEKLFF.

This clone was counted only a few times. The rearrangement uses TRBV2 and TRBJ1-1, with 7 nucleotides matching TRBD1. Germline CDR1 SNHLY, CDR2 FYNNEI. The V segment lost 5 bases and the J segment 5 bases; nucleotides outside the gene matches: 2. This CDR3 spans 12 amino acids. The CDR3 spells CASSLQGTEAFF. The CDR3 nucleotides read TGTGCCAGCAGTTTACAGGGGACTGAAGCTTTCTTT.

About this clone itself: A much larger clonotype is one base distant, so this may be a read error. The CDR3 bases are TGTGCCAGCAGTGAGCGGGTTAACTATGGCTACACCTTC. This codes for CASSERVNYGYTF. This chain uses TRBV2 with TRBJ1-2; D is undetermined. Germline CDR1 is SNHLY and CDR2 is FYNNEI. V lost 3 bases to trimming and J lost 1 base, with 6 bases between them. The CDR3 extends over 13 amino acids.

The chain couples TRBV10-3 to TRBJ1-1; the match to TRBD1 covers 8 bases. Germline CDR1 is ENHRY and CDR2 is SYGVKD. The V segment lost 11 bases and the J segment 3 bases; nucleotides outside the gene matches: 8. The CDR3 extends over 13 amino acids. Written as DNA, the CDR3 is TGTGCCGCCGGTCAGGGGGCGGACACTGAAGCTTTCTTT. Protein product: CAAGQGADTEAFF.

The gene calls are TRBV11-2 and TRBJ1-6; D is uncertain. Germline V lookup: CDR1 SGHAT, CDR2 FQNNGV. V lost 3 bases, J lost 8 bases, and 5 bases lay in between. The CDR3 contains 12 residues. The CDR3 region has the DNA TGTGCCAGCAGCTTTGAGTATTCACCCCTCCACTTT. Translating gives CASSFEYSPLHF.

The genes are TRBV19 and TRBJ1-2; TRBD1 matches 8 bases. This CDR3 is 17 amino acids long. Trimming removed 5 bases from V and 4 bases from J; junction bases left unmatched: 15. Germline CDR1 is LNHDA and CDR2 is SQIVND (reference sequence). CDR3: CASSSRTGPSQSYGYTF. The CDR3 region has the DNA TGTGCCAGTAGTTCCCGGACAGGGCCCTCGCAGTCCTATGGCTACACCTTC.

The chain links TRBV12-5 to TRBJ2-7; tentatively, D is TRBD2 (5 bases). The CDR3 runs to 13 residues. Germline loops: CDR1 LGHNT, CDR2 FRNRAP. The germline V and J ends were trimmed by 10 bases and 6 bases, with 19 bases remaining between them. DNA for the CDR3: TGTGCTACTCAAAGCGCCGCCGGAGGCGAGCAGTACTTC. Translating gives CATQSAAGGEQYF.

The chain recombines TRBV2 with TRBJ2-1, with D possibly TRBD2 on 6 matching bases. This CDR3 comprises 13 residues. The V gene lost 4 bases and the J gene lost 6 bases, with 10 bases spanning the gap. From germline, CDR1 is SNHLY and CDR2 FYNNEI. The CDR3, as DNA: TGTGCCAGCAGTGGGTGGCGGGGCAATGAGCAGTTCTTC. It is translated as CASSGWRGNEQFF.

Written as DNA, the CDR3 is TGTGCCAGCAGTTTCTTAGTACAGTATCAAGCTTTCTTT. It yields the protein CASSFLVQYQAFF. V gene TRBV12-3 or TRBV12-4 combines with J gene TRBJ1-1; D remains ambiguous. This CDR3 comprises 13 residues. V was clipped by 3 bases and J by 9 bases, with 14 bases between them.

This clone was counted only a few times. V and J are TRBV10-3 and TRBJ1-3, with 8 bases identical to TRBD1. This CDR3 has 20 residues. Per the germline V gene, CDR1 is ENHRY and CDR2 is SYGVKD. V trimming: 3 bases; J trimming: 0 bases; junction bases outside the gene matches: 16. CDR3 sequence (DNA): TGTGCCATCAGTGACTATCTGATACCGGGACAGGCCTTCTCTGGAAACACCATATATTTT. Translated, it gives CAISDYLIPGQAFSGNTIYF.

This clone was seen a few times. V is TRBV30 and J is TRBJ1-5, with TRBD1 identical over 7 bases. Trimming removed 6 bases from V and 4 bases from J; junction bases left unmatched: 9. The CDR3 is made up of 14 amino acids. Germline CDR1 GTSNPN, CDR2 SVGIG (reference sequence). The CDR3 protein is CACSTGALNQPQHF. CDR3 coding DNA: TGTGCCTGTTCTACAGGGGCGCTTAATCAGCCCCAGCATTTT.

The rearrangement joins TRBV3-1 (or the pseudogene TRBV3-2) to TRBJ2-1, with D possibly matching TRBD2 (6 bases). CDR3 length: 13 residues. Germline V lookup: CDR1 LGHDT, CDR2 YNNKEL (reference sequence). V lost 3 bases to trimming and J lost 6 bases, with 9 bases between them. CDR3 nucleotide sequence: TGTGCCAGCAGCCAGGCACTAGCCAATGAGCAGTTCTTC. Translated, it gives CASSQALANEQFF.

This chain connects TRBV18 to TRBJ2-5; D is unresolved. Per the germline V gene, CDR1 is KGHSH and CDR2 is LQKENI. The V and J ends lost 1 base and 1 base respectively, with 7 bases between them. This CDR3 spans 14 amino acids. In DNA form, the CDR3 reads TGTGCCAGCTCACCACGGCATGTCCAAGAGACCCAGTACTTC. Protein product: CASSPRHVQETQYF.

V usage is TRBV6-5 and J usage is TRBJ2-1, with D hard to call. The CDR3 consists of 14 residues. Trimming shortened V by 6 bases and J by 2 bases, and 11 bases separated the two germline ends. CDR1 MNHEY and CDR2 SVGAGI come from the germline V gene. CDR3 bases: TGTGCCAGCAGCCCCCCTTCTGCCTACAATGAGCAGTTCTTC. Its translation is CASSPPSAYNEQFF.

The chain recombines TRBV15 with TRBJ2-3, with unresolved D. With 0 bases removed from V and 5 bases from J, the gap between germline ends came to 3 bases. Germline V gene data show CDR1 as LNHNV and CDR2 as YYDKDF (reference sequence). CDR3 size: 12 residues. In DNA form, the CDR3 reads TGTGCCACCAGCAGAGATCAAGATACGCAGTATTTT. Protein product: CATSRDQDTQYF.

This chain links TRBV14 with TRBJ1-2, with D perhaps TRBD1 (6 bases). The CDR3 runs to 12 residues. V was pared by 4 bases and J by 5 bases, with 8 bases between. CDR1 is SGHDN, CDR2 FVKESK, per germline. CDR3 in amino acids: CASSRTAYGYTF. CDR3 coding DNA: TGTGCCAGCAGCCGGACAGCTTATGGCTACACCTTC.

The chain combines TRBV28 with TRBJ1-1; 10 bases line up with TRBD1. The CDR3 spans 15 residues. Trimming cost V 2 bases and J 4 bases; bases outside gene matches: 4. Per germline, CDR1 MDHEN and CDR2 SYDVKM. CDR3 region: CASSLTGQGGTEAFF. CDR3 sequence (DNA): TGTGCCAGCAGTTTAACTGGACAGGGGGGCACTGAAGCTTTCTTT.

The chain has TRBV19 and TRBJ2-2, with D possibly TRBD1 on 7 matching bases. The germline CDR1 and CDR2 sequences are LNHDA and SQIVND (reference sequence). The CDR3 has 19 residues. Trimming took 8 bases from V and 1 from J, leaving 26 bases between them. This chain's CDR3 is CASEPGQTSHGRNTGELFF. The CDR3 DNA sequence: TGTGCCAGTGAACCGGGACAGACGTCGCACGGGAGGAACACCGGGGAGCTGTTTTTT.

The chain carries TRBV24-1 and TRBJ2-2; D unclear. This CDR3 has 17 amino acids. The ends were cut back, 3 bases at V and 4 bases at J, with 17 bases in the middle. Germline V gene lookup returns CDR1 KGHDR and CDR2 SFDVKD. DNA for the CDR3: TGTGCCACCAGTGATACGACAAAAGGCTCGTCCACCGGGGAGCTGTTTTTT. It yields the protein CATSDTTKGSSTGELFF.

This chain uses TRBV30 with TRBJ2-2; D may be TRBD2 (6 bases). V lost 1 base and J 7 bases, leaving 10 bases between the germline ends. This CDR3 has 13 amino acids. From germline, CDR1 is GTSNPN and CDR2 SVGIG (reference sequence). The CDR3 DNA follows: TGTGCCTGGAGTGGTCTGGGGGGCGGGGAGCTGTTTTTT. Translating it yields CAWSGLGGGELFF.

V and J are TRBV24-1 and TRBJ2-1; 11 nucleotides line up with TRBD2. The length of the CDR3 is 17 residues. The germline V gene encodes CDR1 KGHDR and CDR2 SFDVKD. V shed 3 bases, J shed 10 bases, and the junction held 13 bases outside the gene matches. The CDR3 is CATSDLITSGGRSEQFF. In DNA, the CDR3 is TGTGCCACCAGTGATCTGATCACTAGCGGGGGCCGTTCGGAGCAGTTCTTC.

The rearrangement uses TRBV6-5 and TRBJ1-3, with a possible D match to TRBD1 (5 bases). Looked up from germline, CDR1 is MNHEY and CDR2 is SVGAGI. Between the trimmed V and J ends, which lost 7 bases and 0 bases, there was a span of 13 bases. The CDR3 has 15 amino acids. CDR3 nucleotide sequence: TGTGCCAGCAAGGATACAGGCGCCTCTGGAAACACCATATATTTT. It specifies CASKDTGASGNTIYF.

The genes are TRBV6-6 and TRBJ2-5; 7 bases match TRBD1. The germline V gene has CDR1 MNHNY and CDR2 SVGAGI (reference sequence). This CDR3 has 13 residues. The V segment lost 6 bases and the J segment 4 bases; nucleotides outside the gene matches: 5. CDR3 DNA sequence: TGTGCCAGCAGCAAAACAGGGGCAGAGACCCAGTACTTC. This sequence encodes CASSKTGAETQYF.